This record covers a single T cell receptor beta chain. This record comes from a study of OX40 agonist ivuxolimab in advanced cancers. Profiled with immunoSEQ multiplex PCR; TCRdb holds only in-frame clones, not every one. Among around 79,000 clones listed, roughly 90% were seen once. The sequenced sample was CD4+ or CD8+ T cells sorted from blood, obtained in a trial of the OX40 agonist ivuxolimab. This TCR was sampled from an adult with an advanced solid tumor such as melanoma, head and neck, liver or kidney cancer.

CDR3 nucleotide sequence: TGCGCCAGCAGCTCAGGACAGGGGGATTCACCCCTCCACTTT. It yields the protein CASSSGQGDSPLHF. The V call is TRBV5-1, the J call TRBJ1-6; 10 bases agree with TRBD1. Germline values: CDR1 SGHRS, CDR2 YFSETQ. The CDR3 length is 14 residues. The V and J ends lost 3 bases and 8 bases, in that order; junction bases with no gene match: 2.